This is a list of T cell receptor beta chains from one sample in a study of blood T cell repertoires in COVID-19. Repertoires were generated with immunoSEQ multiplex PCR, while TCRdb's copy carries only in-frame clones and drops some. The sample lists about 160,000 clones, over 75% occurring once. Sequenced sample: peripheral blood. Source of these receptors: a man between 65 and 85 years old who had recovered from COVID-19. Both conserved end residues are trimmed from each CDR3. Each record gives: D gene, V gene, J gene, CDR3 protein. The D gene is left open where the match is weak.

NA	TRBV6-6	TRBJ1-4	ASSNRGSNEKLF
TRBD1	TRBV7-2	TRBJ1-2	ASSFQGTVLYGYT
NA	TRBV11-2	TRBJ1-2	ASSLGPPGNYGYT
TRBD1	TRBV2	TRBJ2-7	ASRDRGYEQY
TRBD1	TRBV2	TRBJ1-4	ASRRGTANEKLF
NA	TRBV28	TRBJ1-1	ASSTGNTEAF
TRBD1	TRBV24-1	TRBJ2-1	ATSDPGQGLGDEQF
NA	TRBV6-5	TRBJ1-6	ASRSSQDSPLH
NA	TRBV29-1	TRBJ2-5	SVEQGSKETQY
TRBD2	TRBV6-5	TRBJ2-7	ASSYSASGSYEQY
NA	TRBV19	TRBJ2-1	ASSIGRRGNEQF
NA	TRBV28	TRBJ2-5	ASSLGGADGYQETQY
NA	TRBV5-1	TRBJ2-7	ASSLGDTGNEQY
TRBD2	TRBV30	TRBJ2-1	AWRAASGRADEQF
TRBD2	TRBV7-9	TRBJ2-1	ASSKTSGRAYNEQF
TRBD2	TRBV7-3	TRBJ2-3	ASSLYPSGTGADTQY
TRBD2	TRBV25-1	TRBJ2-7	ASSELPGTGGQYEQY
NA	TRBV30	TRBJ2-4	AWSGGGNIQY
NA	TRBV20-1	TRBJ2-7	SASPGGGNEQY
NA	TRBV3-1/TRBV3-2	TRBJ2-5	ASRRAGHQETQY
NA	TRBV6-5	TRBJ1-2	ASRRDTPNYGYT
TRBD1	TRBV7-8	TRBJ2-2	ASSLVDRGVTGELF
NA	TRBV7-2	TRBJ2-6	ASSLAGALGANVLT
NA	TRBV2	TRBJ2-1	ASSENLANQQF
TRBD2	TRBV5-4	TRBJ2-7	ASSGRGGRVFEQY
TRBD1	TRBV5-4	TRBJ2-7	ASSSGVGTGGKEQY
NA	TRBV5-1	TRBJ2-7	ASSLEVVVSEQY
TRBD2	TRBV7-6	TRBJ2-1	ASSLGAGGPHEQF
NA	TRBV10-3	TRBJ2-5	AISVGGAEETQY
TRBD1	TRBV7-9	TRBJ2-7	ASSYGTGPGEQY
TRBD2	TRBV18	TRBJ2-1	ASSPPPSGRNNEQF
TRBD2	TRBV6-5	TRBJ2-1	ASRSAGGPFNEQF
NA	TRBV29-1	TRBJ2-2	SVEKTWATSSTGELF
NA	TRBV25-1	TRBJ1-1	ASSETVTKNTEAF
NA	TRBV2	TRBJ2-7	ASSEGYRYEQY
NA	TRBV7-2	TRBJ1-1	ASSPLGGNTEAF
NA	TRBV9	TRBJ2-1	ASSVDPGVGYNEQF
TRBD1	TRBV15	TRBJ2-1	ATSLGQGASEQF
NA	TRBV7-2	TRBJ2-7	ASSLAHLVTYEQY
NA	TRBV7-6	TRBJ2-1	ASSTRPRGNNEQF